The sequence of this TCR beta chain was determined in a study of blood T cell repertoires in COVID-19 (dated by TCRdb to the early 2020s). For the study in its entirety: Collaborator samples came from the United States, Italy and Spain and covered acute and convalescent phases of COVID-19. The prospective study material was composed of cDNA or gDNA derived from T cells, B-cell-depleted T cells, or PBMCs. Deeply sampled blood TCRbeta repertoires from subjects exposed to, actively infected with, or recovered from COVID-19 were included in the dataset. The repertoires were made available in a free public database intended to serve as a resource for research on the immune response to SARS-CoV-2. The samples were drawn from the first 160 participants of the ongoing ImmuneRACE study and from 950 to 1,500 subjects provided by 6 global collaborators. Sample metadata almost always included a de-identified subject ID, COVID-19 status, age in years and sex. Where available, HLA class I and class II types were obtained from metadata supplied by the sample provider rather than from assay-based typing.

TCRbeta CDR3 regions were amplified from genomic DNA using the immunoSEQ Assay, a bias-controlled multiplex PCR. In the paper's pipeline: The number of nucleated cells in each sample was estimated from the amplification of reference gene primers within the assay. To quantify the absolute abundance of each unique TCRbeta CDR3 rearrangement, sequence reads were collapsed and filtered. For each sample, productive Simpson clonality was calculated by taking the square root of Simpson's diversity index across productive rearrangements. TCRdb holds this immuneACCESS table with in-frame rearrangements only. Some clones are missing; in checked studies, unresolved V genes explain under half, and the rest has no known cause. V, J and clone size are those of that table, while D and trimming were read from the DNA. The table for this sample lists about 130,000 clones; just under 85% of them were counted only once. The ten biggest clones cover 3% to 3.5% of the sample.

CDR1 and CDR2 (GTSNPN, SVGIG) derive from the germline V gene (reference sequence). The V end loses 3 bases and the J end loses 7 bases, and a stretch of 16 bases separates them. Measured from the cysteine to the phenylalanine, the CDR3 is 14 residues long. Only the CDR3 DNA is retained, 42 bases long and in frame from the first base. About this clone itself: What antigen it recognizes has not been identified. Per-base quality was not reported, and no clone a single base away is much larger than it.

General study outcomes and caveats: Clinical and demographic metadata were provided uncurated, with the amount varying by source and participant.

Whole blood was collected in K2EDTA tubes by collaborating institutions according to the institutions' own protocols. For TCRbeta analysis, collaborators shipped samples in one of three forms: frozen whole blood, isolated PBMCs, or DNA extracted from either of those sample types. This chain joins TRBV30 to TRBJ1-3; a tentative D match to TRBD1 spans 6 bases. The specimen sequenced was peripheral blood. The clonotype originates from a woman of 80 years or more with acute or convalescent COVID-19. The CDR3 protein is CAWSGGRGGNTIYF. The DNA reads TGTGCCTGGAGCGGTGGCAGGGGCGGGAACACCATATATTTT. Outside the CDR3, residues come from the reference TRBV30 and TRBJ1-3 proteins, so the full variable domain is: SQTIHQWPATLVQPVGSPLSLECTVEGTSNPNLYWYRQAAGRGLQLLFYSVGIGQISSEVPQNLSASRPQDRQFILSSKKLLLSDSGFYLCAWSGGRGGNTIYFGEGSWLTVV.